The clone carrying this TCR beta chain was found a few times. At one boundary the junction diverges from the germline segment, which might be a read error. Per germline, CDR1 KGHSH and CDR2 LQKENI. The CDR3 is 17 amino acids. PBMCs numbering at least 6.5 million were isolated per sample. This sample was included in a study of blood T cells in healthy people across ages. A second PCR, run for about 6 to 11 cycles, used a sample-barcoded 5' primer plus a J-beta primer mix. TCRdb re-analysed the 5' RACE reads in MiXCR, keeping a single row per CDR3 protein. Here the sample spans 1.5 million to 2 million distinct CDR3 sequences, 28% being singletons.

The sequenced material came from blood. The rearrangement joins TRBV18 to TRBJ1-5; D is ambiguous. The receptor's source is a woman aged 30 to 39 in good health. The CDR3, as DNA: TGTGCCAGCTCACCACCGTTAGGAACACGCGGCAATCAGCCCAAGCATTTT. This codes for CASSPPLGTRGNQPKHF.